Listed below are T cell receptor beta chains from one sample, sequenced in a study of shared clonotypes between healthy human individuals. Assay: immunoSEQ multiplex PCR; the TCRdb copy retains only in-frame clones and omits some. The sample holds around 1 million clones, less than 85% seen once. Specimen: memory CD4+ T cells sorted from blood. Receptor source: a man in his late teens or twenties in good health. Both conserved end residues are part of each CDR3. The D gene is left open where the match is weak. Part of the rows lack a size; the others show once, few, many or a class for expanded clones.

V	J	D	size	CDR3	DNA
TRBV27	TRBJ2-5	-	-	CASSSPGDHREPGQETQYF	TGTGCCAGCTCATCTCCCGGGGATCACCGGGAACCCGGACAAGAGACCCAGTACTTC
TRBV2	TRBJ2-3	-	-	CASRLGDTQYF	TGTGCCAGCAGGCTCGGGGATACGCAGTATTTT
TRBV2	TRBJ1-4	-	-	CASSPRARATNEKLFF	TGTGCCAGCAGTCCACGGGCCCGAGCAACTAATGAAAAACTGTTTTTT
TRBV7-7	TRBJ2-1	TRBD2	few	CASSLGLAYNEQFF	TGTGCTAGCAGCTTAGGACTAGCCTACAATGAGCAGTTCTTC
TRBV7-6	TRBJ2-5	-	-	CASSPGNVQETQYF	TGTGCCAGCAGCCCAGGGAACGTACAAGAGACCCAGTACTTC
TRBV7-9	TRBJ1-6	-	-	CASSSDDQGNSPLHF	TGTGCCAGCAGCTCAGATGACCAGGGAAATTCACCCCTCCACTTT
TRBV2	TRBJ2-1	-	few	CASRRTGASDEQFF	TGTGCCAGCAGGAGGACAGGTGCTAGCGATGAGCAGTTCTTC
TRBV29-1	TRBJ2-7	-	-	CSVEEGGYEQYF	TGCAGCGTTGAAGAGGGAGGTTACGAGCAGTACTTC
TRBV11-3	TRBJ2-7	-	-	CASSTNEQYF	TGTGCCAGCAGCACCAACGAGCAGTACTTC
TRBV4-1	TRBJ1-1	TRBD1	-	CASSQHRQGDTEAFF	TGCGCCAGCAGCCAACATCGACAGGGCGACACTGAAGCTTTCTTT
TRBV15	TRBJ2-2	TRBD1	-	CATRPGQSPPNTGELFF	TGTGCCACCAGGCCGGGACAGAGCCCCCCGAACACCGGGGAGCTGTTTTTT
TRBV5-4	TRBJ1-1	-	-	CASSLEQGNTEAFF	TGTGCCAGCAGCTTGGAACAGGGGAACACTGAAGCTTTCTTT
TRBV7-8	TRBJ2-7	-	-	CASSRPGLPYEQYF	TGTGCCAGCAGTCGACCGGGACTTCCTTACGAGCAGTACTTC
TRBV12-5	TRBJ2-5	TRBD1	once	CASGLGTGGQETQYF	TGTGCTAGTGGTTTGGGGACAGGGGGGCAAGAGACCCAGTACTTC
TRBV5-1	TRBJ1-6	TRBD1	-	CASRKGTAVTRSYNSPLHF	TGCGCCAGCAGGAAGGGGACAGCAGTAACTCGATCCTATAATTCACCCCTCCACTTT
TRBV30	TRBJ2-2	-	-	CAWRRGVTSAGELFF	TGTGCCTGGCGTAGGGGGGTTACCTCCGCCGGGGAGCTGTTTTTT
TRBV7-9	TRBJ2-1	-	-	CASSPDGSYNEQFF	TGTGCCAGCAGCCCCGATGGATCCTACAATGAGCAGTTCTTC
TRBV11-2	TRBJ2-6	-	once	CASSFRGSGANVLTF	TGTGCCAGCAGCTTCAGGGGTTCTGGGGCCAACGTCCTGACTTTC
TRBV18	TRBJ1-1	-	few	CASSQGQGFEAFF	TGTGCCAGCTCACAAGGGCAGGGGTTTGAAGCTTTCTTT